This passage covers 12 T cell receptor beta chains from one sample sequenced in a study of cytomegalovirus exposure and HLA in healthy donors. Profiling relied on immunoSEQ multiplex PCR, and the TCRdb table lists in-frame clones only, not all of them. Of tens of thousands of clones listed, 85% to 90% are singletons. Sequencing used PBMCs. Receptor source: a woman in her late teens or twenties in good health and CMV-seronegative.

Here the CDR3 DNA reads TGTGCCATCGGACCGGGACAGGTACTCAATGAGCAGTTCTTC. Protein: CAIGPGQVLNEQFF. The chain combines TRBV10-3 with TRBJ2-1; 8 bases agree with TRBD1. The CDR3 covers 14 residues. V shed 8 bases, J shed 6 bases, and the junction held 9 bases outside the gene matches. CDR1 is ENHRY and CDR2 is SYGVKD in the germline V gene.

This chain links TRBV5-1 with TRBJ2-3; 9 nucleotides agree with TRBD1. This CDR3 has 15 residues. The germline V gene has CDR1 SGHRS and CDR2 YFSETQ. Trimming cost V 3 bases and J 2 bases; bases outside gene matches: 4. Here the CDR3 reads CASSWGQGSTDTQYF. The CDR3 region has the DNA TGCGCCAGCAGCTGGGGACAGGGCTCCACAGATACGCAGTATTTT.

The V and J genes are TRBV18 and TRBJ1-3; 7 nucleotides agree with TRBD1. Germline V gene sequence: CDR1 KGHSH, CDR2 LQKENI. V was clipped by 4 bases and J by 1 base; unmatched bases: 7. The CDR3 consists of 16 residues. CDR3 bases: TGTGCCAGCTCACGGGCAGGGGGACAGTCTGGAAACACCATATATTTT. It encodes CASSRAGGQSGNTIYF.

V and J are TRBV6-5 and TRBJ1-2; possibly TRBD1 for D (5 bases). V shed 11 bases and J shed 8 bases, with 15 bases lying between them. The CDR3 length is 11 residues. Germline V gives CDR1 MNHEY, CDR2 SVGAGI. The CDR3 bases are TGTGCCTTTCAGGGCCAGCAGGGCTACACCTTC. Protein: CAFQGQQGYTF.

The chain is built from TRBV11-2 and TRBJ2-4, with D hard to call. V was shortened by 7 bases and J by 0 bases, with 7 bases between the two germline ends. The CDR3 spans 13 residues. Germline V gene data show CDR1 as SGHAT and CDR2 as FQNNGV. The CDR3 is CASTLLAKNIQYF. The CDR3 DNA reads TGTGCCAGCACCCTTCTAGCCAAAAACATTCAGTACTTC.

CDR3 nucleotides: TGTGCCAGCAGTTTTGTGAGGACAGGGGTCTACAATGAGCAGTTCTTC. Amino acid sequence: CASSFVRTGVYNEQFF. This sequence joins TRBV27 and TRBJ2-1; TRBD1 matches at 9 bases. V gave up 3 bases and J gave up 3 bases; unmatched junction bases: 6. The CDR3 contains 16 residues. The V gene's germline CDR1 is MNHEY and CDR2 SMNVEV (reference sequence).

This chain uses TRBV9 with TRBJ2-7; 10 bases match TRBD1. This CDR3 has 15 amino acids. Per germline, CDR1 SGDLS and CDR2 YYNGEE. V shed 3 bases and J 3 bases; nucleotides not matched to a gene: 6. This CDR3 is CASSATGQGLYEQYF. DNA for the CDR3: TGTGCCAGCAGCGCAACGGGACAGGGGCTCTACGAGCAGTACTTC. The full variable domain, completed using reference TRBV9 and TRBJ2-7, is DSGVTQTPKHLITATGQRVTLRCSPRSGDLSVYWYQQSLDQGLQFLIQYYNGEERAKGNILERFSAQQFPDLHSELNLSSLELGDSALYFCASSATGQGLYEQYFGPGTRLTVT.

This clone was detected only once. CDR3 sequence (DNA): TGTGCCAGCAGCGCCCAAAATCAGCCCCAGCATTTT. It is translated as CASSAQNQPQHF. J is TRBJ1-5 and V is TRBV9; no clear D. The CDR3 has 12 residues. V lost 3 bases and J 4 bases, leaving 5 bases between the germline ends. Looked up from germline, CDR1 is SGDLS and CDR2 is YYNGEE. Filled out from reference TRBV9 and TRBJ1-5, the complete variable domain reads DSGVTQTPKHLITATGQRVTLRCSPRSGDLSVYWYQQSLDQGLQFLIQYYNGEERAKGNILERFSAQQFPDLHSELNLSSLELGDSALYFCASSAQNQPQHFGDGTRLSIL.

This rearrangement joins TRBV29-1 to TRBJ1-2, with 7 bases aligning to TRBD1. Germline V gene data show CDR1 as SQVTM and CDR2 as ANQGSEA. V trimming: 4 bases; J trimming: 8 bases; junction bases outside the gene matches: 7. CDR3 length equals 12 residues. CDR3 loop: CSVVSEDRGYTF. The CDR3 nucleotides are TGCAGCGTTGTCTCTGAGGACAGGGGCTACACCTTC.

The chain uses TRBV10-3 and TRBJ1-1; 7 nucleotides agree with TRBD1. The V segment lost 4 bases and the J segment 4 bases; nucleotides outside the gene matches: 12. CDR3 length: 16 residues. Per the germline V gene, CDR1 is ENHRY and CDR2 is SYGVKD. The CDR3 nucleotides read TGTGCCATCAGTGGCACCCCGACAGGGCTGGGCACTGAAGCTTTCTTT. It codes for CAISGTPTGLGTEAFF.

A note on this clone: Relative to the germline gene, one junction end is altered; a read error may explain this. In nucleotides, the CDR3 is TGTGCCAGCAGTCCACAACTAGCGGGGCCCCATTTCTTC. It yields the protein CASSPQLAGPHFF. The V and J genes are TRBV6-5 and TRBJ2-7, with TRBD2 matching over 10 bases. Germline CDR1 reads MNHEY; CDR2 reads SVGAGI. This CDR3 has 13 residues.

In nucleotides, the CDR3 is TGCGCCAGCAGTGAGTCTCGGACTAGTCCTACCTACGAGCAGTACTTC. It encodes CASSESRTSPTYEQYF. The chain joins TRBV10-1 to TRBJ2-7; the match to TRBD2 covers 7 bases. With V trimmed by 0 bases and J by 2 bases, 7 bases remained unmatched. The CDR3 spans 16 residues. The germline V gene has CDR1 WNHNN and CDR2 SYGVQD (reference sequence).